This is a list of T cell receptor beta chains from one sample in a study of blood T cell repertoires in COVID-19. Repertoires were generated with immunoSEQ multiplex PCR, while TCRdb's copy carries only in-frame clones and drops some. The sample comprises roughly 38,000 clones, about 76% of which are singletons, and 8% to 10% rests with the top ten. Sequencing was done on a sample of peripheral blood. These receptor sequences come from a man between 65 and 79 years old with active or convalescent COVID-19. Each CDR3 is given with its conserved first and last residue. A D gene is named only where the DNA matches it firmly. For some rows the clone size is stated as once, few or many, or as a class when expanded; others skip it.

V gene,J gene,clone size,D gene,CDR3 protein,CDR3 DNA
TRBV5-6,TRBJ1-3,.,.,CASSTRKGRENTIYF,TGTGCCAGCAGCACGCGAAAGGGGCGTGAAAACACCATATATTTT
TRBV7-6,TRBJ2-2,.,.,CASSLADEGGTGELFF,TGTGCCAGCAGCTTAGCTGATGAGGGTGGCACCGGGGAGCTGTTTTTT
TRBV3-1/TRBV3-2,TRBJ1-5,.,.,CASSQERGTVLYF,TGTGCCAGCAGCCAAGAGCGGGGGACGGTCCTCTATTTT
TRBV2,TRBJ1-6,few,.,CASSTTHRGSPLHF,TGTGCCAGCAGTACGACCCATAGAGGTTCACCCCTCCACTTT
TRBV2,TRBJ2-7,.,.,CASRKQTGGQTYEQYF,TGTGCCAGCAGAAAACAAACGGGGGGCCAAACCTACGAGCAGTACTTC
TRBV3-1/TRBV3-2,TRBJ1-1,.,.,CASTSRGGRTEAFF,TGTGCCAGCACCTCCCGGGGGGGCAGGACTGAAGCTTTCTTT
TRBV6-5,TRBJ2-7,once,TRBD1,CASSPWTGNSYEQYF,TGTGCCAGCAGTCCCTGGACAGGGAACTCCTACGAGCAGTACTTC
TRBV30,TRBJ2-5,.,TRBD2,CAWTSGELYQETQYF,TGTGCCTGGACTAGCGGGGAGCTTTACCAAGAGACCCAGTACTTC
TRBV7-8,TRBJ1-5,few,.,CASSSLPGGVTRSNQPQHF,TGTGCCAGCAGCTCACTCCCCGGGGGGGTGACTCGGAGCAATCAGCCCCAGCATTTT
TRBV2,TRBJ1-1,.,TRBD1,CASSESRTGSPEAFF,TGTGCCAGCAGTGAATCCCGGACAGGGTCCCCCGAAGCTTTCTTT
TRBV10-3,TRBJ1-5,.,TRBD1,CAISGGQGNQPQHF,TGTGCCATCAGTGGGGGACAGGGGAATCAGCCCCAGCATTTT
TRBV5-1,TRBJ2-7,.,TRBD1,CASSATTGGSSYEQYF,TGCGCCAGCAGCGCAACGACAGGGGGCAGCTCCTACGAGCAGTACTTC
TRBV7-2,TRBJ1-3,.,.,CASSLDLVLSSGNTIYF,TGTGCCAGCAGCTTAGACTTGGTGTTAAGCTCTGGAAACACCATATATTTT
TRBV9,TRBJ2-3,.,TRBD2,CASNSGGGIDTQYF,TGTGCCAGCAATTCGGGCGGGGGAATTGATACGCAGTATTTT
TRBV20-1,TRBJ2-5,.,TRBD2,CSASDPLSGTETQYF,TGCAGTGCTAGTGACCCTCTCAGCGGGACAGAGACCCAGTACTTC
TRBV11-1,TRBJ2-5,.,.,CASSPAATGPETQYF,TGTGCCAGCAGCCCTGCCGCCACAGGGCCCGAGACCCAGTACTTC
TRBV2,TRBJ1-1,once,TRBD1,CASSLGQGIGDTEAFF,TGTGCCAGCAGTTTGGGACAGGGGATAGGGGACACTGAAGCTTTCTTT
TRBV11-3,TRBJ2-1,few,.,CASSFFNNEQFF,TGTGCCAGCAGCTTTTTCAACAATGAGCAGTTCTTC
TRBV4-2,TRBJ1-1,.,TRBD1,CASSQAGQGDTEAFF,TGTGCCAGCAGCCAGGCGGGACAGGGGGACACTGAAGCTTTCTTT
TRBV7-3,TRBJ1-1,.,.,CASCRGENTEAFF,TGTGCCAGCTGCCGGGGGGAGAACACTGAAGCTTTCTTT
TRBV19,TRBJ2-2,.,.,CASRGSGNTGELFF,TGTGCCAGTAGAGGTAGCGGTAACACCGGGGAGCTGTTTTTT
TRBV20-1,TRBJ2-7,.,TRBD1,CSASQRGQASSYEQYF,TGCAGTGCTAGTCAAAGGGGGCAAGCTAGTTCCTACGAGCAGTACTTC
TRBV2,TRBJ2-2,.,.,CASRRTGELFF,TGTGCCAGCCGGAGAACCGGGGAGCTGTTTTTT
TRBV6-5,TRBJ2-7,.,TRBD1,CASSFRTGLNEQYF,TGTGCCAGCAGTTTTCGGACAGGGTTAAACGAGCAGTACTTC
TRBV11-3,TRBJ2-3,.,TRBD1,CASSLAGGADTQYF,TGTGCCAGCAGCTTAGCAGGGGGCGCAGATACGCAGTATTTT
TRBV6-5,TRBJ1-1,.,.,CASSPSGSETEAFF,TGTGCCAGCAGTCCTTCGGGGTCGGAGACTGAAGCTTTCTTT
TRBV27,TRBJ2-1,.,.,CASSPHSTSFQFF,TGTGCCAGCAGTCCTCACTCGACTAGTTTCCAGTTCTTC
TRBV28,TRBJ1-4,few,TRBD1,CASASQGAYEKLFF,TGTGCCAGCGCTTCCCAGGGGGCGTATGAAAAACTGTTTTTT
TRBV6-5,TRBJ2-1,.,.,CASSTHRYHEQFF,TGTGCCAGCAGTACCCACAGGTACCATGAGCAGTTCTTC
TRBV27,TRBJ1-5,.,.,CASSLRGKGQPQHF,TGTGCCAGCAGTTTAAGGGGCAAGGGTCAGCCCCAGCATTTT
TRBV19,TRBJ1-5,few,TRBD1,CASSTHPYRGEGGRQPQHF,TGTGCCAGTAGTACGCACCCTTACAGGGGGGAAGGGGGCCGTCAGCCCCAGCATTTT
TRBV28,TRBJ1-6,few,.,CASRDGQLLQSPLHF,TGTGCCAGCAGAGACGGACAATTGCTCCAATCACCCCTCCACTTT
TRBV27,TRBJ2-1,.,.,CASSSPSLTNNEQFF,TGTGCCAGCAGTTCTCCTAGTCTTACGAACAATGAGCAGTTCTTC
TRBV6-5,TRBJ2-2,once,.,CASSYSAGELFF,TGTGCCAGCAGTTACTCGGCTGGGGAGCTGTTTTTT
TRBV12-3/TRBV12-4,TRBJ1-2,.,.,CASSSNYRGYTF,TGTGCCAGCAGTTCGAACTATAGGGGCTACACCTTC
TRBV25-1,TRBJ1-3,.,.,CASSPGSGNTIYF,TGTGCCAGCAGCCCAGGGTCTGGAAACACCATATATTTT
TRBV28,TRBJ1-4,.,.,CASSLRDEKLFF,TGTGCCAGCAGTTTAAGAGATGAAAAACTGTTTTTT
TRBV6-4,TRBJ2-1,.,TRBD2,CASRRTSGGEHNEQFF,TGTGCCAGCAGGAGGACTAGCGGGGGGGAACACAATGAGCAGTTCTTC
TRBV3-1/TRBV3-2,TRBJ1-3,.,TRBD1,CASGQGLSGNTIYF,TGTGCCAGCGGACAGGGCCTCTCTGGAAACACCATATATTTT
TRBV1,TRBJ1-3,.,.,CTSSHAMAGGNTIYF,TGCACCAGCAGCCATGCAATGGCGGGGGGAAACACCATATATTTT
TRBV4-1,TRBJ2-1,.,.,CASSRGRRNEQFF,TGCGCCAGCAGTCGAGGGCGGCGCAATGAGCAGTTCTTC
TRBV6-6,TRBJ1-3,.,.,CASWSSGNTIYF,TGTGCCAGCTGGAGCTCTGGAAACACCATATATTTT
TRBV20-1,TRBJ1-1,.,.,CSARIYTEAFF,TGCAGTGCTAGAATCTACACTGAAGCTTTCTTT